The present T cell receptor (beta chain) was sequenced within a study of control samples from healthy donors and cancer patients. Assay: immunoSEQ multiplex PCR; the TCRdb copy retains only in-frame clones and omits some. In the table there are over 150,000 clones, approximately 96% of which are singletons. The germline V gene has CDR1 LGHDT and CDR2 YNNKEL (reference sequence). The CDR3 loop spans 16 amino acids. With 3 bases clipped from V and 4 bases from J, the junction kept 8 bases outside the gene matches. The chain couples TRBV3-1 (or the pseudogene TRBV3-2) to TRBJ2-5; 10 bases fit TRBD2. This TCR was sampled from a woman in her twenties or thirties in good health. Input material: blood. The CDR3 coding sequence is TGTGCCAGCAGCCAGTTGGCTAGCGGGAGTCGAGAGACCCAGTACTTC. Translation: CASSQLASGSRETQYF.